Following are 3 T cell receptor beta chains from one sample sequenced in a study of blood T cell repertoires in COVID-19. Profiled with immunoSEQ multiplex PCR; TCRdb holds only in-frame clones, not every one. In the table there are 200,000 to 300,000 clones, over 80% of which are singletons. The sequencing sample was made of peripheral blood. Receptor source: a woman aged 35 to 49 with acute or convalescent COVID-19.

The chain has TRBV10-2 and TRBJ2-2, with D unresolved. The CDR3 extends over 13 amino acids. Trimming cost V 7 bases and J 2 bases, with 8 bases left between them. Germline lookup yields CDR1 WSHSY and CDR2 SAAADI. The CDR3 DNA is TGCGCCAGCACCCCCCCAAACACCGGGGAGCTGTTTTTT. Amino acid sequence: CASTPPNTGELFF.

This sequence joins TRBV6-5 and TRBJ2-3; 7 bases match TRBD1. The germline gives CDR1 MNHEY, CDR2 SVGAGI. With V trimmed by 5 bases and J by 3 bases, 8 bases remained unmatched. This CDR3 is 15 amino acids long. CDR3 region: CASSLFGQVTDTQYF. DNA for the CDR3: TGTGCCAGCAGTCTGTTCGGACAGGTAACAGATACGCAGTATTTT.

The V gene is TRBV19, the J gene TRBJ2-5; the match to TRBD1 covers 7 bases. Germline V lookup: CDR1 LNHDA, CDR2 SQIVND (reference sequence). V lost 5 bases and J lost 5; bases outside the gene matches: 11. The CDR3 sequence is 15 residues long. As DNA, the CDR3 is TGTGCCAGTAGTGAATACAGGGGCCCTAGGGAGACCCAGTACTTC. Its translation: CASSEYRGPRETQYF.